Below are 10 T cell receptor beta chains sequenced from a single sample in a study of T cells after yellow fever vaccination. TCRdb reanalysed the 5' RACE reads using MiXCR and keeps one entry per CDR3 protein. The sample lists about 74,000 distinct CDR3 sequences; approximately 6.9% were seen once. Specimen: CD8+ T cells sorted from PBMCs, collected about 5 days after the first yellow fever vaccination. The receptors originated from a man younger than 35 who received the YFV17D yellow fever vaccine.

The chain joins TRBV10-3 to TRBJ2-1, with D possibly being TRBD1 (7 bases). V was shortened by 4 bases and J by 10 bases, with 20 bases between the two germline ends. This CDR3 is built from 15 residues. Germline-derived CDR1 and CDR2 are ENHRY and SYGVKD. The CDR3 sequence: CAISAGAGGIGEQFF. In DNA, the CDR3 is TGTGCCATCAGTGCGGGGGCAGGGGGAATAGGGGAGCAGTTCTTC.

By sample fraction, this clonotype is medium-sized. The V and J genes are TRBV3-1 and TRBJ2-1; TRBD2 matches 9 bases. Germline CDR1 and CDR2: LGHDT and YNNKEL (reference sequence). V lost 11 bases to trimming and J lost 0 bases; unmatched junction nucleotides: 2. The CDR3 contains 13 residues. The CDR3 protein is CAAGGSSYNEQFF. Here the CDR3 DNA reads TGTGCCGCGGGGGGGAGCTCCTACAATGAGCAGTTCTTC.

There are many counts of this clonotype. This chain connects TRBV7-9 to TRBJ2-3, with 9 bases identical to TRBD2. Germline values: CDR1 SEHNR, CDR2 FQNEAQ (reference sequence). The CDR3 spans 15 residues. The V and J ends lost 2 bases and 4 bases, in that order; junction bases with no gene match: 4. The CDR3 DNA follows: TGTGCCAGCAGCTTACCAGCGGGGGGACCAGATACGCAGTATTTT. Protein: CASSLPAGGPDTQYF. The full variable domain, its missing parts supplied by reference TRBV7-9 and TRBJ2-3, is DTGVSQNPRHKITKRGQNVTFRCDPISEHNRLYWYRQTLGQGPEFLTYFQNEAQLEKSRLLSDRFSAERPKGSFSTLEIQRTEQGDSAMYLCASSLPAGGPDTQYFGPGTRLTVL.

Comments on this clonotype: Germline is not matched at one junction end, which may reflect a read error. V gene TRBV3-1 combines with J gene TRBJ2-5; D may correspond to TRBD1 or TRBD2 (7 bases each). This CDR3 contains 16 residues. Germline CDR1 LGHDT, CDR2 YNNKEL (reference sequence). The CDR3 here is CACSQGGMYLGETQYF. The CDR3 bases are TGTGCCTGCAGCCAGGGGGGGATGTACTTGGGGGAGACCCAGTACTTC.

Ten or more counts support this clonotype. The chain combines TRBV4-3 with TRBJ1-2, with D possibly matching TRBD1 (6 bases). Germline CDR1 is LGHNA and CDR2 is YSLEER. CDR3 size: 16 residues. Trimming stripped 0 bases from V and 4 bases from J, with 15 bases between. The CDR3 here is CASSQEVGQLTYGYTF. The CDR3 DNA reads TGCGCCAGCAGCCAAGAGGTCGGACAGTTGACCTATGGCTACACCTTC.

In its sample, this clonotype was seen a few times. The chain employs TRBV27 and TRBJ2-7; D not resolved. The CDR3 contains 13 residues. Trimming removed 7 bases at V and 1 base at J, with 11 bases between. The germline V gene has CDR1 MNHEY and CDR2 SMNVEV (reference sequence). The CDR3 nucleotides are TGTGCCAGCACCATCCTGGTTTCCTACGAGCAGTACGTC. Its translation is CASTILVSYEQYV.

The genes are TRBV29-1 and TRBJ1-2; maybe TRBD1 (6 bases). The CDR3 has 12 amino acids. Between the trimmed V and J ends, which lost 6 bases and 7 bases, there was a span of 15 bases. CDR1 SQVTM and CDR2 ANQGSEA come from the germline V gene. In DNA, the CDR3 is TGCAGCGTGAGATGGGGGGCTGGTGGCTACACCTTC. Residues: CSVRWGAGGYTF.

The table lists this clonotype with many counts. The genes are TRBV4-3 and TRBJ2-6; D unresolved. Trimming removed 3 bases from V and 0 bases from J, with 6 bases in between. The CDR3 is 15 amino acids. Germline loops: CDR1 LGHNA, CDR2 YSLEER. CDR3 sequence: CASSHRISGANVLTF. CDR3 bases: TGCGCCAGCAGCCACAGGATCTCTGGGGCCAACGTCCTGACTTTC.

The chain recombines TRBV6-2 or TRBV6-3 with TRBJ2-3; perhaps TRBD2 as D (7 bases). This CDR3 has 14 residues. The germline V and J ends were trimmed by 4 bases and 4 bases, with 12 bases remaining between them. Germline V lookup: CDR1 MNHEY, CDR2 SVGEGT. The CDR3 sequence: CASSSRGAPDTQYF. The CDR3 DNA sequence: TGTGCCAGCAGTTCCCGGGGGGCCCCAGATACGCAGTATTTT.

The chain combines TRBV15 with TRBJ2-3; 10 bases align to TRBD1. CDR1 and CDR2 from the germline V gene are LNHNV and YYDKDF (reference sequence). The CDR3 runs to 16 residues. Trimming took 1 base from V and 5 from J; bases not matched to a gene: 6. CDR3 sequence reads: CATSRVGQGSRDTQYF. CDR3 nucleotide sequence: TGTGCCACCAGCAGAGTGGGACAGGGGAGTAGAGATACGCAGTATTTT.